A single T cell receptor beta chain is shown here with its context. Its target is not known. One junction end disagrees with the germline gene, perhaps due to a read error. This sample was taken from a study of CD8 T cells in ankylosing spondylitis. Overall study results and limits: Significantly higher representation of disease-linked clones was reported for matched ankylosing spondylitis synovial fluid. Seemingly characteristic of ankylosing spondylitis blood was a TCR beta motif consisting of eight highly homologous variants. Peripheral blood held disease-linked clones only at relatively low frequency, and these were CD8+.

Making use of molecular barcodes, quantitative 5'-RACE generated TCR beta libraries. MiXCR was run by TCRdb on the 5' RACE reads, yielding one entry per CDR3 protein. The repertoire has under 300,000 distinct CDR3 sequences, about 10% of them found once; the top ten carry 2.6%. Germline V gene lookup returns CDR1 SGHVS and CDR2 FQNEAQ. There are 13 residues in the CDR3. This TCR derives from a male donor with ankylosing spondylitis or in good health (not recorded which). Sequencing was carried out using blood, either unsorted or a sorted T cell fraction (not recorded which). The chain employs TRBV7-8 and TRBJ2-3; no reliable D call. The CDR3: CTSSFRSTDTQYF. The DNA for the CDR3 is TGTACCAGCAGCTTCAGGAGCACAGATACGCAGTATTTT.